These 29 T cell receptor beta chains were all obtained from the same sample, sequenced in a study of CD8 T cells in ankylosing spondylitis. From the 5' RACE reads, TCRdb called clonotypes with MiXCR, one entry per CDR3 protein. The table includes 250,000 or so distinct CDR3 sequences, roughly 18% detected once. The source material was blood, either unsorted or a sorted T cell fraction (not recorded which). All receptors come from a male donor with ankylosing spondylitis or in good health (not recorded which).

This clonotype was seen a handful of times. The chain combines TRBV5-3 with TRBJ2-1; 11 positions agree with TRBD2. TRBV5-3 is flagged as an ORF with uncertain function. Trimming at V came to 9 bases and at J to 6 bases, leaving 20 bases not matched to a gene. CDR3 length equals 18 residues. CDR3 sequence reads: CANQGVGLAGYVGNEQFF. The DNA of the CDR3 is TGTGCCAACCAGGGGGTTGGACTAGCGGGTTATGTGGGCAATGAGCAGTTCTTC.

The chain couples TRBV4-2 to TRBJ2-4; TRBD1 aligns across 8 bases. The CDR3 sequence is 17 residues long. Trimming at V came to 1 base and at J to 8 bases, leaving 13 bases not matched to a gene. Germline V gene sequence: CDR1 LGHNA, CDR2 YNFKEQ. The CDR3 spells CASSQGDVRGLRDIQYF. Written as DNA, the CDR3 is TGTGCCAGCAGCCAAGGGGACGTCAGGGGGCTTCGAGACATTCAGTACTTC.

This chain's CDR3 is CASSYSGTGVTSGRSRVEQYF. Here the CDR3 DNA reads TGTGCCAGCAGTTACTCCGGGACAGGGGTGACTAGCGGGAGAAGTCGGGTCGAGCAGTACTTC. The chain employs TRBV6-2 or TRBV6-3 and TRBJ2-7; 12 nucleotides align to TRBD2. The junction had 21 bases not matched to a gene; V was cut back by 0 bases and J by 6 bases. Germline V CDR1 and CDR2: MNHEY, SVGEGT. The CDR3 contains 21 residues.

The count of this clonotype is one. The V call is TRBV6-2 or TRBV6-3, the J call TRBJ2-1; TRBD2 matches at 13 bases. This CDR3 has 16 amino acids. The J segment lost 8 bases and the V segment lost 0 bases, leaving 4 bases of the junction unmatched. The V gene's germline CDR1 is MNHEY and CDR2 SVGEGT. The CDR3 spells CASSYSLAGGVDEQFF. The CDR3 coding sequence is TGTGCCAGCAGTTACTCACTAGCGGGAGGGGTCGATGAGCAGTTCTTC.

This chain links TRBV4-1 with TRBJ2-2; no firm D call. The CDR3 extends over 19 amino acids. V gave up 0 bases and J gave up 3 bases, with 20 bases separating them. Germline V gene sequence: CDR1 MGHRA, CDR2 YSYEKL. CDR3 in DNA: TGCGCCAGCAGCCAAGAGACTCGGGCAGTAACCACGGACACCGGGGAGCTGTTTTTT. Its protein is CASSQETRAVTTDTGELFF.

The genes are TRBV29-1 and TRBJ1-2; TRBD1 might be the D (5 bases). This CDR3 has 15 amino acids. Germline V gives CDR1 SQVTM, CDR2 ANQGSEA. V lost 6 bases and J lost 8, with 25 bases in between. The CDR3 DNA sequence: TGCAGCGTCCGGGACGTAAGCCCGATTTTGGGAGGCTACACCTTC. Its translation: CSVRDVSPILGGYTF. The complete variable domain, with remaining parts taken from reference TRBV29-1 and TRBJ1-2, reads SAVISQKPSRDICQRGTSLTIQCQVDSQVTMMFWYRQQPGQSLTLIATANQGSEATYESGFVIDKFPISRPNLTFSTLTVSNMSPEDSSIYLCSVRDVSPILGGYTFGSGTRLTVV.

Here the CDR3 DNA reads TGCGCCAGCAGCCAGTCCATCTCGGGGGTCTACGAGCAGTACTTC. Its protein product is CASSQSISGVYEQYF. The chain couples TRBV4-1 to TRBJ2-7, with D tentatively TRBD2 (6 bases). The V end was cut by 3 bases, the J end by 3 bases, with 15 bases between. Germline CDR1 MGHRA, CDR2 YSYEKL. The CDR3 has 15 residues.

CDR3 DNA: TGCGCCAGCAGCCAAGAAGCGGGAGGGCCCGATTACCGCTACGAGCAGTACTTC. It encodes CASSQEAGGPDYRYEQYF. The rearrangement uses TRBV4-1 and TRBJ2-7, with 10 bases identical to TRBD2. Germline V CDR1 and CDR2: MGHRA, YSYEKL. Trimming at V came to 0 bases and at J to 3 bases, leaving 11 bases not matched to a gene. The CDR3 covers 18 residues.

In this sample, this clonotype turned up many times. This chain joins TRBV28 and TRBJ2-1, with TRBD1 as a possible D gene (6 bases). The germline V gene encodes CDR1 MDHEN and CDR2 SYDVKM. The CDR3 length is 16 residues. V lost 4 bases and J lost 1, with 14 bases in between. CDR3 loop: CASSSTGTLSYNEQFF. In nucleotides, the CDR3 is TGTGCCAGCAGTTCCACCGGGACACTTTCCTACAATGAGCAGTTCTTC.

The CDR3 here is CASSSQGGGTYNEQFF. CDR3 bases: TGTGCCAGCAGCTCACAGGGGGGAGGGACATACAATGAGCAGTTCTTC. The chain employs TRBV7-3 and TRBJ2-1, with a possible D match to TRBD1 (8 bases). CDR3 length: 16 amino acids. The V end was cut by 4 bases, the J end by 4 bases, with 17 bases between. Germline assignment: CDR1 SGHTA and CDR2 FQGTGA.

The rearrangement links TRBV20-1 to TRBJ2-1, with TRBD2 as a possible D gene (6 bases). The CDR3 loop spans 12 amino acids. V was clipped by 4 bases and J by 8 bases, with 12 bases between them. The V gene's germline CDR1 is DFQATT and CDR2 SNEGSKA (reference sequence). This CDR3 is CSAKLAGDEQFF. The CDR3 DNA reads TGCAGTGCTAAACTAGCCGGCGATGAGCAGTTCTTC.

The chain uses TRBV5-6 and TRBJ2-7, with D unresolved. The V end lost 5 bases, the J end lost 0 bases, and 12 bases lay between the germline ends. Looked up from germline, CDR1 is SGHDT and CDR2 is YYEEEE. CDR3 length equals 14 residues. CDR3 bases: TGTGCCAGCAGGAAGGGCCCTATCTCCTACGAGCAGTACTTC. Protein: CASRKGPISYEQYF.

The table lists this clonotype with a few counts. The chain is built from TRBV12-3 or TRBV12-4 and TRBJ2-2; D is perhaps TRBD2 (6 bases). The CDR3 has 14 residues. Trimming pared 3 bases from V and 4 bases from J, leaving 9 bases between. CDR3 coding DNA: TGTGCCAGCAGTTTTGGAGGGATCACCGGGGAGCTGTTTTTT. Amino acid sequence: CASSFGGITGELFF.

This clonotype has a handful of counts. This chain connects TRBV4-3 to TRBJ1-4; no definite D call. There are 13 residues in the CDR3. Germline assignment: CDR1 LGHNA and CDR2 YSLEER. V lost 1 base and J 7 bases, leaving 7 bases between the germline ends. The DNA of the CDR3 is TGCGCCAGCAGCCAAGCTGTGGGTGAAAAACTGTTTTTT. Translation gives CASSQAVGEKLFF.

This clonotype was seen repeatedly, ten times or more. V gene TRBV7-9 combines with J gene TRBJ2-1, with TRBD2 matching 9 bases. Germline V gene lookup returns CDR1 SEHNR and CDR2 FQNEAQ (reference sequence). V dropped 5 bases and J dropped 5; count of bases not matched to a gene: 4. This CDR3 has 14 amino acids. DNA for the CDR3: TGTGCCAGCAGCGCCGTAGCGGGAGACAATGAGCAGTTCTTC. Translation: CASSAVAGDNEQFF.

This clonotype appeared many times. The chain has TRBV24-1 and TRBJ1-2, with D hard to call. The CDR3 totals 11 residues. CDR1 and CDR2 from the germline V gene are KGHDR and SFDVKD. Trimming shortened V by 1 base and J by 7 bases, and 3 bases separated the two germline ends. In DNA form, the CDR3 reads TGTGCCACCAGTGATTTTTCTGGCTACACCTTC. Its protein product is CATSDFSGYTF.

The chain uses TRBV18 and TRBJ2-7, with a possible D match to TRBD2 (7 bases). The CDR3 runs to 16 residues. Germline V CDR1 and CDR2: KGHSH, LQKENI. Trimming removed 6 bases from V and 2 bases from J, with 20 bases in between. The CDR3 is CASSLPGTGRAYEQYF. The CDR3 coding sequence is TGTGCCAGCTCCCTCCCCGGAACAGGGAGGGCCTACGAGCAGTACTTC.

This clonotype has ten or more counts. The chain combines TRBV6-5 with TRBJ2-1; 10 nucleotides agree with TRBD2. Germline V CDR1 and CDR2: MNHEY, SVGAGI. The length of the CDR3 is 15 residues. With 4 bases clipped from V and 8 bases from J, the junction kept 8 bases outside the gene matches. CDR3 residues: CASSSSGRASDEQFF. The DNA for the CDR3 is TGTGCCAGCAGTTCCAGCGGGAGGGCCTCGGATGAGCAGTTCTTC.

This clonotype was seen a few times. As DNA, the CDR3 is TGTGCCAGCAGGCCGATCTGGACAGATACCTACAATGAGCAGTTCTTC. Translating gives CASRPIWTDTYNEQFF. The chain recombines TRBV6-2 or TRBV6-3 with TRBJ2-1; weak D call: TRBD1 (6 bases). V lost 6 bases, J lost 2 bases, and 17 bases lay in between. There are 16 residues in the CDR3. CDR1 and CDR2 (germline): MNHEY, SVGEGT.

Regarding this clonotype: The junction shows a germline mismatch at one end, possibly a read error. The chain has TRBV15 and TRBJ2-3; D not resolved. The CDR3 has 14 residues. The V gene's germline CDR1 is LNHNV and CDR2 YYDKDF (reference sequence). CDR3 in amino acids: CAPSRDGFTDTQYF. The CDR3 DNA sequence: TGTGCCCCCAGCAGAGATGGCTTCACAGATACGCAGTATTTT.

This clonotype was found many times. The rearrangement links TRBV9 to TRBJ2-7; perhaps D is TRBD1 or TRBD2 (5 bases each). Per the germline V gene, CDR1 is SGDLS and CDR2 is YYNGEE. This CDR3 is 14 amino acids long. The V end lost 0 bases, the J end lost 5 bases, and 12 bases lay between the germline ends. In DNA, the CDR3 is TGTGCCAGCAGCGTAGGCAGGGAGAGTGACGAGCAGTACTTC. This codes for CASSVGRESDEQYF.

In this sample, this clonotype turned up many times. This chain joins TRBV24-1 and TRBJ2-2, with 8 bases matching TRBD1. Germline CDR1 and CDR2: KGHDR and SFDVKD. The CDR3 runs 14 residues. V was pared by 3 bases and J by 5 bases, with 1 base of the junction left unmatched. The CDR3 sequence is CATSDRTGTGELFF. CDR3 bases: TGTGCCACCAGTGATCGGACAGGGACCGGGGAGCTGTTTTTT.

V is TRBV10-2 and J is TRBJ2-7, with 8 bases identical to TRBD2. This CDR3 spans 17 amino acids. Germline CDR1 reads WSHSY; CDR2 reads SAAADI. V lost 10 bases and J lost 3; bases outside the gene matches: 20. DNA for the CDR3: TGCGCCACCTCCCCGGACAAGGGACTAGTGGGAAACTACGAGCAGTACTTC. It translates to CATSPDKGLVGNYEQYF.

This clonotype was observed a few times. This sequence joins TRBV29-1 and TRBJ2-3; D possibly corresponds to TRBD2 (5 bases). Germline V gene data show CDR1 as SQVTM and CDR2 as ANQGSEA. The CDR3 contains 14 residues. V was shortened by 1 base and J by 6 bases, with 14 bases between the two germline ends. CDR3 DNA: TGCAGCGTTGAAGGGGTAGACTACGGCGATACGCAGTATTTT. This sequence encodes CSVEGVDYGDTQYF.

CDR3: CASNPRLAGVLETQYF. CDR3 bases: TGTGCCAGCAACCCGAGGCTAGCGGGAGTTCTGGAGACCCAGTACTTC. The gene calls are TRBV28 and TRBJ2-5; TRBD2 aligns across 10 bases. Germline lookup yields CDR1 MDHEN and CDR2 SYDVKM. This CDR3 comprises 16 residues. Trimming took 7 bases from V and 5 from J; bases not matched to a gene: 13.

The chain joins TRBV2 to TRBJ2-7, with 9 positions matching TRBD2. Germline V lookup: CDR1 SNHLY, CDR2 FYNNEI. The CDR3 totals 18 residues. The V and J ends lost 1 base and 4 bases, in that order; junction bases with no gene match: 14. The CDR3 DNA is TGTGCCAGCAGTGAAGGTTCCCCCACTAGCGGGTATATTTACGAGCAGTACTTC. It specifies CASSEGSPTSGYIYEQYF.

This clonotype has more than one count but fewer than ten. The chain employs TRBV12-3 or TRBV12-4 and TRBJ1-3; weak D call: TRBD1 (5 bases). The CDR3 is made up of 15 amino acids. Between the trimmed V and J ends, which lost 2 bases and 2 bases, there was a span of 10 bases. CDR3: CASSLRDVAGNTIYF. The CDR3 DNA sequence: TGTGCCAGCAGTTTAAGGGACGTCGCTGGAAACACCATATATTTT.

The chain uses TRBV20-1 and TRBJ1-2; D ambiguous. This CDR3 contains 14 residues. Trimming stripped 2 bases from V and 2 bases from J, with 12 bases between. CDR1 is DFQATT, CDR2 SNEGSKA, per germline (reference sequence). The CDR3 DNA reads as TGCAGTGCTAGACGGGCAGGAACAAACTATGGCTACACCTTC. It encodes CSARRAGTNYGYTF.

CDR3: CASSRNRVEYEQYF. DNA of the CDR3: TGTGCCAGCAGCCGCAACAGGGTAGAGTACGAGCAGTACTTC. The chain has TRBV4-2 and TRBJ2-7; D is perhaps TRBD1 (6 bases). The germline V gene has CDR1 LGHNA and CDR2 YNFKEQ. The CDR3 consists of 14 residues. Trimming took off 4 bases at V and 4 bases at J, with 14 bases between the two ends.